What follows is one T cell receptor beta chain and its context. What it recognizes is unknown. This record belongs to a study of cytomegalovirus exposure and HLA in healthy donors. Overall study results and limits: Earlier analysis looked at TCR beta V segments, and most were productive about 87% or about 30% of the time. Researchers reportedly found TCR beta sequences accurately predicted most subjects' HLA-A and HLA-B alleles.

The primer mix had 60 Vbeta and 13 Jbeta primers. Only in-frame clones appear in the TCRdb table, and some are missing; sequencing was by immunoSEQ multiplex PCR. Among roughly 160,000 clones listed, approximately 79% were seen once. This CDR3 has 19 residues. V was trimmed by 0 bases and J by 0 bases, leaving 19 bases between them. CDR1 is SGHNT, CDR2 YYREEE, per germline (reference sequence). The chain combines TRBV5-4 with TRBJ1-3; D unclear. The specimen sequenced was PBMCs. The TCR comes from a man aged 35-49 years in good health and CMV-seronegative. CDR3 sequence (DNA): TGTGCCAGCAGCTTGGGTGCACTAACGGGTTCCACCTCTGGAAACACCATATATTTT. It encodes CASSLGALTGSTSGNTIYF.